The clone carrying this TCR beta chain was observed a single time. Its antigen remains unknown. This cohort consisted of healthy bone marrow donors. This entry is derived from a study of cytomegalovirus exposure and HLA in healthy donors. Notes on the study in general: For TCR beta chains, V- and J-gene trimming was later linked to a missense DCLRE1C variant. An analysis that was carried out later associated approximately 15,000 TCR beta sequences with HLA alleles at 0.05 false discovery rate.

Losses at the gene ends were 4 bases for V and 0 bases for J; bases not matched to a gene: 3. This CDR3 region has 14 residues. Germline V lookup: CDR1 LNHDA, CDR2 SQIVND (reference sequence). The primer mix had 60 Vbeta and 13 Jbeta primers. Here immunoSEQ multiplex PCR was the method, and the copy in TCRdb shows in-frame clones only, minus some. Counted here are roughly 150,000 clones, over 70% occurring once; the ten biggest clones make up 7%. This chain links TRBV19 with TRBJ2-7, with 7 bases identical to TRBD1. The sequenced material came from PBMCs. The receptor comes from a woman aged 40 to 50 in good health and CMV-seropositive. In DNA, the CDR3 is TGTGCCAGTAGTACCCGGGACAGCTCCTACGAGCAGTACTTC. It codes for CASSTRDSSYEQYF.